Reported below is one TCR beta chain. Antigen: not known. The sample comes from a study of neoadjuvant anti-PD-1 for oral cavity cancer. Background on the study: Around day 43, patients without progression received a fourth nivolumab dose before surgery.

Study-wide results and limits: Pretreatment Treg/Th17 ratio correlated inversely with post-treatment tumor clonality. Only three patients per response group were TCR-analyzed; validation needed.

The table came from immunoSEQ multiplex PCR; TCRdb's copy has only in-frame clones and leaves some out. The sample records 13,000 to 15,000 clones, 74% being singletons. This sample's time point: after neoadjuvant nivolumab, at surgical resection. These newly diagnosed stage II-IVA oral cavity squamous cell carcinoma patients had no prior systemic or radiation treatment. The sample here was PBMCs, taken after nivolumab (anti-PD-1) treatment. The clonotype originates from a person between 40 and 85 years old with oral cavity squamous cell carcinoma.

The CDR3 loop is CASSVRERTDTQYF. In DNA form, the CDR3 reads TGTGCCAGCAGCGTGCGGGAACGCACAGATACGCAGTATTTT. The J gene is TRBJ2-3, the V gene TRBV9, with D perhaps matching TRBD2 (6 bases). This CDR3 contains 14 residues. CDR1 is SGDLS and CDR2 is YYNGEE in the germline V gene. V was clipped by 2 bases and J by 1 base, with 8 bases between them.